These 29 T cell receptor beta chains were all obtained from the same sample, sequenced in a study of blood T cell repertoires in COVID-19. Profiling relied on immunoSEQ multiplex PCR, and the TCRdb table lists in-frame clones only, not all of them. The sample shows about 280,000 clones, 86% of them seen only once. Sequenced sample: peripheral blood. The origin of the receptors is a woman aged 30 to 39 with active or convalescent COVID-19.

V is TRBV11-3 and J is TRBJ1-2, with 9 positions matching TRBD1. Germline loops: CDR1 SGHNT, CDR2 YENEEA. Losses at the gene ends were 7 bases for V and 6 bases for J; bases not matched to a gene: 18. CDR3 length: 17 amino acids. Here the CDR3 reads CASILSIGDRASDGYTF. In DNA form, the CDR3 reads TGTGCCAGCATACTATCGATTGGGGACAGGGCGTCGGATGGCTACACCTTC.

The genes are TRBV6-2 or TRBV6-3 and TRBJ2-1; 8 bases map to TRBD1. J lost 7 bases, V lost 4 bases, and 6 bases had no gene match. The CDR3 has 14 residues. The germline CDR1 and CDR2 sequences are MNHEY and SVGEGT. CDR3: CASSWGQVGNEQFF. The CDR3 DNA reads TGTGCCAGCAGTTGGGGACAGGTGGGGAATGAGCAGTTCTTC.

The chain couples TRBV19 to TRBJ1-1; 9 bases align to TRBD1. This CDR3 spans 14 amino acids. Trimming cost V 7 bases and J 2 bases; bases outside gene matches: 5. The V gene's germline CDR1 is LNHDA and CDR2 SQIVND (reference sequence). The CDR3 protein is CASKRDRANTEAFF. The CDR3 nucleotides read TGTGCCAGTAAGCGGGACAGGGCTAACACTGAAGCTTTCTTT. Full variable domain (remainder filled in from reference TRBV19 and TRBJ1-1): DGGITQSPKYLFRKEGQNVTLSCEQNLNHDAMYWYRQDPGQGLRLIYYSQIVNDFQKGDIAEGYSVSREKKESFPLTVTSAQKNPTAFYLCASKRDRANTEAFFGQGTRLTVV.

The chain has TRBV9 and TRBJ1-3, with a possible D match to TRBD1 (5 bases). The germline CDR1 and CDR2 sequences are SGDLS and YYNGEE. The CDR3 covers 14 residues. Trimming stripped 2 bases from V and 4 bases from J, with 10 bases between. The CDR3 spells CASSVQGMGNTIYF. Written as DNA, the CDR3 is TGTGCCAGCAGCGTTCAGGGCATGGGAAACACCATATATTTT.

The rearrangement joins TRBV19 to TRBJ2-7; D is perhaps TRBD1 (6 bases). The germline gives CDR1 LNHDA, CDR2 SQIVND (reference sequence). V was trimmed by 3 bases and J by 7 bases, leaving 19 bases between them. The CDR3 is 15 amino acids. The CDR3 DNA reads as TGTGCCAGTAGTATCCACTATCCGGGACACATAGAGCAGTACTTC. Translating gives CASSIHYPGHIEQYF.

The chain recombines TRBV4-2 with TRBJ1-6, with a weak D call TRBD1 (5 bases). This CDR3 comprises 16 residues. V was clipped by 0 bases and J by 7 bases, with 13 bases between them. CDR1 and CDR2 (germline): LGHNA, YNFKEQ. In DNA, the CDR3 is TGTGCCAGCAGCCAAGATGCAGGGCGGGGGAATTCACCCCTCCACTTT. Translating it yields CASSQDAGRGNSPLHF.

This chain connects TRBV7-2 to TRBJ1-2; 9 bases are a match to TRBD1. The junction had 5 bases not matched to a gene; V was cut back by 1 base and J by 8 bases. Germline V lookup: CDR1 SGHTA, CDR2 FQGNSA. This CDR3 spans 14 amino acids. This CDR3 reads CASSLGGTGNGYTF. Here the CDR3 DNA reads TGTGCCAGCAGCTTAGGGGGGACAGGGAACGGCTACACCTTC.

This rearrangement joins TRBV27 to TRBJ2-7; possibly TRBD1 for D (5 bases). The CDR3 spans 15 residues. Trimming took 5 bases from V and 6 from J, leaving 20 bases between them. The germline V gene has CDR1 MNHEY and CDR2 SMNVEV (reference sequence). CDR3 sequence reads: CASSLRPDKESEQYF. CDR3 DNA sequence: TGTGCCAGCAGTCTCCGACCGGACAAGGAGTCCGAGCAGTACTTC.

The J gene is TRBJ2-3, the V gene TRBV7-3; 13 nucleotides match TRBD2. The V segment lost 5 bases and the J segment 0 bases; nucleotides outside the gene matches: 11. The CDR3 is made up of 19 amino acids. CDR1 and CDR2 (germline): SGHTA, FQGTGA. CDR3 loop: CASSRRRTSGGASTDTQYF. The DNA of the CDR3 is TGTGCCAGCAGCCGCCGGAGGACTAGCGGGGGCGCTAGCACAGATACGCAGTATTTT.

The chain uses TRBV4-1 and TRBJ1-3; D gene ambiguous. Germline-derived CDR1 and CDR2 are MGHRA and YSYEKL. Trimming removed 1 base from V and 4 bases from J, with 11 bases in between. The CDR3 length is 15 residues. The CDR3: CASSQVGEKGNTIYF. CDR3 nucleotide sequence: TGCGCCAGCAGCCAAGTCGGGGAGAAGGGAAACACCATATATTTT.

This rearrangement joins TRBV5-4 to TRBJ1-3, with D maybe TRBD1 (6 bases). The ends were cut back, 0 bases at V and 4 bases at J, with 11 bases in the middle. The CDR3 contains 15 residues. Germline CDR1 reads SGHNT; CDR2 reads YYREEE (reference sequence). In DNA form, the CDR3 reads TGTGCCAGCAGCTTGGGGCAGGGGACCGGAAACACCATATATTTT. Amino acids: CASSLGQGTGNTIYF.

A single count supports this clone. CDR3 protein: CASSYSLGGSGEQYF. CDR3 sequence (DNA): TGTGCCAGCAGTTACTCTTTGGGTGGGTCCGGGGAGCAGTACTTC. The chain links TRBV6-5 to TRBJ2-7; D gene uncertain. This CDR3 has 15 residues. From germline, CDR1 is MNHEY and CDR2 SVGAGI. V was pared by 0 bases and J by 7 bases, with 16 bases between.

This chain uses TRBV27 with TRBJ2-6, with 10 bases aligning to TRBD1. The CDR3 runs to 18 residues. Germline-derived CDR1 and CDR2 are MNHEY and SMNVEV (reference sequence). V shed 5 bases and J 0 bases; nucleotides not matched to a gene: 7. DNA of the CDR3: TGTGCCAGCAGTCCCCGGACAGGGGGGACCTCTGGGGCCAACGTCCTGACTTTC. Protein sequence: CASSPRTGGTSGANVLTF.

The genes are TRBV9 and TRBJ2-5, with 11 bases identical to TRBD2. CDR3 size: 15 residues. Losses at the gene ends were 2 bases for V and 5 bases for J; bases not matched to a gene: 5. CDR1 and CDR2 from the germline V gene are SGDLS and YYNGEE. This chain's CDR3 is CASSVIAGGRETQYF. CDR3 in DNA: TGTGCCAGCAGCGTCATAGCGGGGGGGCGGGAGACCCAGTACTTC.

The V call is TRBV3-1 (or the pseudogene TRBV3-2), the J call TRBJ2-1; 7 nucleotides match TRBD2. This CDR3 region has 14 residues. With 0 bases clipped from V and 13 bases from J, the junction kept 9 bases outside the gene matches. Looked up from germline, CDR1 is LGHDT and CDR2 is YNNKEL (reference sequence). CDR3 amino acids: CASSQDALGTIQFF. The CDR3 bases are TGTGCCAGCAGCCAAGATGCTTTAGGGACTATTCAGTTCTTC.

This clone appeared a single time. The chain has TRBV6-6 and TRBJ1-2, with TRBD1 matching 8 bases. The trim removed 5 bases at V and 7 bases at J, leaving 21 bases unmatched. The germline V gene encodes CDR1 MNHNY and CDR2 SVGAGI (reference sequence). This CDR3 is 18 amino acids long. The CDR3 loop reads CASSHLISPGTGGAGYTF. The CDR3 DNA reads as TGTGCCAGCAGTCATCTTATATCCCCCGGGACAGGCGGGGCTGGCTACACCTTC.

The chain uses TRBV5-5 and TRBJ1-1; weak D call: TRBD1 (5 bases). The CDR3 spans 13 residues. The V end was cut by 3 bases, the J end by 6 bases, with 12 bases between. Germline V gives CDR1 SGHKS, CDR2 YYEKEE (reference sequence). The CDR3 here is CASSSTRVPEAFF. CDR3 coding DNA: TGTGCCAGCAGCTCTACCAGGGTCCCTGAAGCTTTCTTT.

The genes are TRBV15 and TRBJ2-7, with TRBD1 matching 9 bases. CDR1 and CDR2 from the germline V gene are LNHNV and YYDKDF (reference sequence). The CDR3 loop spans 16 amino acids. Trimming removed 0 bases from V and 1 base from J; junction bases left unmatched: 4. For the CDR3, the DNA is TGTGCCACCAGCAGAGACGGAGGGACAGGGTCCTACGAGCAGTACTTC. This gives the protein CATSRDGGTGSYEQYF.

The chain uses TRBV5-1 and TRBJ1-1; D is uncertain. Trimming stripped 0 bases from V and 1 base from J, with 10 bases between. The CDR3 has 15 amino acids. From germline, CDR1 is SGHRS and CDR2 YFSETQ. The CDR3: CASSLAPHPNTEAFF. For the CDR3, the DNA is TGCGCCAGCAGCTTGGCCCCACACCCGAACACTGAAGCTTTCTTT. Full variable domain (rest looked up from reference TRBV5-1 and TRBJ1-1): KAGVTQTPRYLIKTRGQQVTLSCSPISGHRSVSWYQQTPGQGLQFLFEYFSETQRNKGNFPGRFSGRQFSNSRSEMNVSTLELGDSALYLCASSLAPHPNTEAFFGQGTRLTVV.

The rearrangement links TRBV18 to TRBJ2-3, with D possibly TRBD1 on 6 matching bases. Trimming pared 3 bases from V and 3 bases from J, leaving 16 bases between. Germline loops: CDR1 KGHSH, CDR2 LQKENI. The CDR3 consists of 16 residues. The DNA for the CDR3 is TGTGCCAGCTCACCCCTCGAAGGGGGTGGTACAGATACGCAGTATTTT. Its protein product is CASSPLEGGGTDTQYF.

V and J are TRBV11-3 and TRBJ2-7; D is unresolved. The germline CDR1 and CDR2 sequences are SGHNT and YENEEA. Trimming shortened V by 5 bases and J by 6 bases, and 11 bases separated the two germline ends. The CDR3 has 12 residues. The CDR3 here is CASSPSSGEQYF. Here the CDR3 DNA reads TGTGCCAGCAGCCCATCCTCCGGCGAGCAGTACTTC.

This clone turned up a few times. The chain combines TRBV20-1 with TRBJ1-2; 7 bases are a match to TRBD1. The CDR3 consists of 16 residues. Unmatched junction bases numbered 11, after V lost 3 bases and J lost 1 base. CDR1 is DFQATT, CDR2 SNEGSKA, per germline (reference sequence). CDR3 in amino acids: CSASDSLTGINYGYTF. The DNA for the CDR3 is TGCAGTGCTAGTGACAGCCTGACAGGGATTAACTATGGCTACACCTTC.

The CDR3 nucleotides are TGTGCCAGCAGCTTAGTTTTCGGGGGGGGTCAGCCCCAGCATTTT. Residues: CASSLVFGGGQPQHF. The chain carries TRBV7-2 and TRBJ1-5; perhaps TRBD1 as D (5 bases). Germline CDR1 reads SGHTA; CDR2 reads FQGNSA. This CDR3 has 15 amino acids. Trimming removed 1 base from V and 6 bases from J, with 13 bases in between.

The CDR3 region is CASSLVGDEAFF. The CDR3 DNA sequence: TGTGCCAGCAGCTTAGTGGGAGACGAAGCTTTCTTT. This chain links TRBV7-8 with TRBJ1-1; D call uncertain. Germline V gene lookup returns CDR1 SGHVS and CDR2 FQNEAQ. The CDR3 is 12 amino acids. V lost 1 base and J lost 8, with 8 bases in between.

This chain links TRBV18 with TRBJ1-3; D not resolved. CDR1 and CDR2 (germline): KGHSH, LQKENI. CDR3 length: 14 amino acids. Trimming removed 1 base at V and 1 base at J, with 5 bases between. The CDR3 reads CASSPRESGNTIYF. In DNA form, the CDR3 reads TGTGCCAGCTCACCACGGGAGTCTGGAAACACCATATATTTT.

The rearrangement uses TRBV5-6 and TRBJ1-2; no clear D gene. CDR3 length: 12 residues. In germline, CDR1 is SGHDT, CDR2 YYEEEE. Trimming took 4 bases from V and 3 from J, leaving 7 bases between them. In DNA, the CDR3 is TGTGCCAGCAGCATCCGTGACTATGGCTACACCTTC. It encodes CASSIRDYGYTF.

V usage is TRBV27 and J usage is TRBJ2-7; 8 bases fit TRBD2. Looked up from germline, CDR1 is MNHEY and CDR2 is SMNVEV (reference sequence). This CDR3 spans 14 amino acids. The V and J ends lost 5 bases and 7 bases, in that order; junction bases with no gene match: 10. The CDR3 bases are TGTGCCAGCAGTGAACTAGCGGCCAAGGGGGAGCAGTACTTC. This encodes CASSELAAKGEQYF.

The chain recombines TRBV6-4 with TRBJ2-7; perhaps TRBD2 as D (6 bases). CDR1 is MRHNA, CDR2 SNTAGT, per germline. The CDR3 loop spans 13 amino acids. V lost 10 bases to trimming and J lost 2 bases, with 15 bases between them. The CDR3 reads CANPGGVPYEQYF. The CDR3 bases are TGTGCCAACCCAGGAGGGGTGCCCTACGAGCAGTACTTC.

The chain has TRBV18 and TRBJ1-2, with 8 bases lining up with TRBD1. The CDR3 consists of 14 residues. The V and J ends lost 0 bases and 8 bases, in that order; junction bases with no gene match: 5. Germline CDR1 is KGHSH and CDR2 is LQKENI. This CDR3 is CASSPPGQGQGYTF. CDR3 nucleotides: TGTGCCAGCTCACCACCCGGACAGGGACAGGGCTACACCTTC.